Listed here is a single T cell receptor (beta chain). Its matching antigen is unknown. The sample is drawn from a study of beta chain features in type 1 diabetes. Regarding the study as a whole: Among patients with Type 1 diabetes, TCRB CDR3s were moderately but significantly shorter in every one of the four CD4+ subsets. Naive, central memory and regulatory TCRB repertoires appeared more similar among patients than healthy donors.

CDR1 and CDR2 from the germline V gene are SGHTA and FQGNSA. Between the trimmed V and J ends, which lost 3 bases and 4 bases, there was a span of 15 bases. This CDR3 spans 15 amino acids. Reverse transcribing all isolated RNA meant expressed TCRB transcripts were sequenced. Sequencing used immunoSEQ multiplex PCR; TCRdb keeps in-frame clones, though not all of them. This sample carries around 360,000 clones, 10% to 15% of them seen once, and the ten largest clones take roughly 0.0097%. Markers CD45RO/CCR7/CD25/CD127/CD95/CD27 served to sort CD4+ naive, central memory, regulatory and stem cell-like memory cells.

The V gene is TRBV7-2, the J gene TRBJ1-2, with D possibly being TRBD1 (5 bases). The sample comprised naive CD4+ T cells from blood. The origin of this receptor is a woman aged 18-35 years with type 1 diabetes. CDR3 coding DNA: TGTGCCAGCAGCTTTGACCCACAGGCGTCCTATGGCTACACCTTC. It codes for CASSFDPQASYGYTF.